The 20 T cell receptor beta chains below all came from one sample that was sequenced in a study of post-analysis software for immune sequencing data. General study results and limits: Controls had lower frequencies than patients of a handful of TRBV segments, which included TRBV5-6, TRBV5-1 and TRBV20-1.

Prepared TCR beta cDNA libraries contained unique molecular identifiers. One entry per CDR3 protein, called by TCRdb with MiXCR from the PCR reads. This table holds roughly 400,000 distinct CDR3 sequences, less than 40% found once. These receptors are not linked to any known antigen. Sequencing was performed on blood. The receptors originated from a girl aged 2-10 years with multiple sclerosis.

In this sample, this clonotype turned up a few times. The rearrangement uses TRBV3-1 and TRBJ2-5; 7 nucleotides agree with TRBD2. The germline gives CDR1 LGHDT, CDR2 YNNKEL (reference sequence). The CDR3 is 17 amino acids. After removal of 3 bases from V and 1 base from J, the junction contained 11 bases not matched to a gene. In DNA, the CDR3 is TGTGCCAGCAGCCAGGTCTCTTCGCGGGGGTCCCAAGAGACCCAGTACTTC. Its translation is CASSQVSSRGSQETQYF.

The chain has TRBV29-1 and TRBJ2-7; TRBD2 matches at 9 bases. This CDR3 has 12 residues. Trimming cost V 4 bases and J 9 bases; bases outside gene matches: 7. Germline assignment: CDR1 SQVTM and CDR2 ANQGSEA. The CDR3 region has the DNA TGCAGCGTTGGAGTAGCGGGAGACGGGCAGTACTTC. It translates to CSVGVAGDGQYF.

V and J are TRBV5-1 and TRBJ1-2; D remains ambiguous. CDR3 length: 13 residues. V was pared by 3 bases and J by 1 base, with 7 bases between. Germline V gene sequence: CDR1 SGHRS, CDR2 YFSETQ. The CDR3 sequence is CASSYDRNYGYTF. CDR3 nucleotide sequence: TGCGCCAGCAGCTACGACCGTAACTATGGCTACACCTTC.

The rearrangement joins TRBV4-3 to TRBJ2-1, with 8 bases aligning to TRBD2. This CDR3 comprises 17 residues. V trimming: 0 bases; J trimming: 2 bases; junction bases outside the gene matches: 6. CDR1 is LGHNA, CDR2 YSLEER, per germline. CDR3 sequence (DNA): TGCGCCAGCAGCCAAGATCTCCGGCGGGGGGCCTACAATGAGCAGTTCTTC. Amino acid sequence: CASSQDLRRGAYNEQFF.

V is TRBV7-2 and J is TRBJ2-1; 10 nucleotides align to TRBD2. Per the germline V gene, CDR1 is SGHTA and CDR2 is FQGNSA. The CDR3 length is 15 residues. V lost 6 bases, J lost 7 bases, and 9 bases stayed unmatched. CDR3 protein: CASSYNSGRFNEQFF. The CDR3 nucleotides read TGTGCCAGCAGTTATAATAGCGGGAGGTTTAATGAGCAGTTCTTC.

The chain joins TRBV20-1 to TRBJ2-3; 14 bases agree with TRBD2. This CDR3 spans 15 amino acids. The V gene end was trimmed by 6 bases and the J gene end by 2 bases; junction bases not matched to a gene: 4. The V gene's germline CDR1 is DFQATT and CDR2 SNEGSKA (reference sequence). The CDR3 DNA sequence: TGCAGTGCCTCGACTAGCGGGGGGGCCACAGATACGCAGTATTTT. Amino acid sequence: CSASTSGGATDTQYF.

The DNA of the CDR3 is TGTGCCAGCAGTCTATTTACTAGCGGGAGTGGTGAGCAGTACTTC. Encoded protein: CASSLFTSGSGEQYF. The rearrangement uses TRBV4-2 and TRBJ2-7; 11 bases match TRBD2. V lost 6 bases and J lost 7; bases outside the gene matches: 11. This CDR3 contains 15 residues. CDR1 is LGHNA, CDR2 YNFKEQ, per germline.

Here the CDR3 DNA reads TGCAGTGCTACCCCCCACCAAGACAGGGAATATGGCTACACCTTC. The encoded protein is CSATPHQDREYGYTF. The chain recombines TRBV20-1 with TRBJ1-2; 7 bases align to TRBD1. The CDR3 is 15 amino acids. V was pared by 4 bases and J by 5 bases, with 13 bases of the junction left unmatched. Germline V CDR1 and CDR2: DFQATT, SNEGSKA (reference sequence).

This clonotype was detected many times. This chain joins TRBV12-3 or TRBV12-4 and TRBJ2-5, with 14 bases lining up with TRBD2. The length of the CDR3 is 16 residues. V shed 5 bases, J shed 1 base, and the junction held 3 bases outside the gene matches. The CDR3: CASSRTSGGSQETQYF. CDR3 sequence (DNA): TGTGCCAGCAGTCGGACTAGCGGGGGGAGCCAAGAGACCCAGTACTTC.

The chain couples TRBV20-1 to TRBJ1-1, with TRBD1 as a possible D gene (6 bases). Germline assignment: CDR1 DFQATT and CDR2 SNEGSKA (reference sequence). The CDR3 loop spans 12 amino acids. V dropped 4 bases and J dropped 1 base, with 7 bases sitting between them. The CDR3 DNA reads as TGCAGTGCTATCAGGGGGAACACTGAAGCTTTCTTT. Residues: CSAIRGNTEAFF.

This clonotype was detected a few times. The V and J genes are TRBV29-1 and TRBJ1-2; maybe TRBD1 (6 bases). V was shortened by 5 bases and J by 8 bases, with 21 bases between the two germline ends. This CDR3 comprises 14 residues. Germline CDR1 is SQVTM and CDR2 is ANQGSEA. CDR3 DNA: TGCAGCGTTCGGGGCCTGACAGGTCAAGTGGGCTACACCTTC. Residues: CSVRGLTGQVGYTF.

The rearrangement uses TRBV18 and TRBJ2-1; 7 bases fit TRBD1. J gave up 7 bases and V 1 base, and 7 bases lay outside the gene matches. Germline V lookup: CDR1 KGHSH, CDR2 LQKENI. This CDR3 is built from 15 residues. This CDR3 is CASSPQAGGANEQFF. The CDR3 nucleotides are TGTGCCAGCTCACCACAAGCAGGGGGTGCAAATGAGCAGTTCTTC. The whole variable domain, filled in from reference TRBV18 and TRBJ2-1, reads NAGVMQNPRHLVRRRGQEARLRCSPMKGHSHVYWYRQLPEEGLKFMVYLQKENIIDESGMPKERFSAEFPKEGPSILRIQQVVRGDSAAYFCASSPQAGGANEQFFGPGTRLTVL.

The rearrangement uses TRBV20-1 and TRBJ2-3; 10 bases match TRBD2. This CDR3 spans 16 amino acids. Germline values: CDR1 DFQATT, CDR2 SNEGSKA (reference sequence). V was pared by 4 bases and J by 0 bases, with 7 bases of the junction left unmatched. CDR3 in amino acids: CSATPGLATSTDTQYF. CDR3 sequence (DNA): TGCAGTGCTACCCCGGGACTAGCGACTAGCACAGATACGCAGTATTTT.

Comments on this clonotype: Given the absence of the conserved phenylalanine or tryptophan at the CDR3 end, a read error is likely. The chain links TRBV30 to TRBJ2-1, with D perhaps TRBD2 (5 bases). CDR3 length equals 16 residues. CDR1 and CDR2 (germline): GTSNPN, SVGIG (reference sequence). V lost 4 bases to trimming and J lost 2 bases, with 18 bases between them. The DNA of the CDR3 is TGTGCCTGGAACACCAGAGGACTGGACCCCTACAATGAGCAGTTCTAC. Its translation: CAWNTRGLDPYNEQFY.

V and J are TRBV12-3 or TRBV12-4 and TRBJ1-2; 7 bases are shared with TRBD1. The CDR3 runs to 18 residues. Trimming at V came to 1 base and at J to 3 bases, leaving 14 bases not matched to a gene. CDR3 amino acids: CASSLEGWDSTGHYGYTF. CDR3 DNA: TGTGCCAGCAGTTTAGAAGGGTGGGATTCGACAGGGCACTATGGCTACACCTTC.

The chain couples TRBV5-1 to TRBJ2-2; 8 nucleotides align to TRBD1. Unmatched junction bases numbered 10, after V lost 5 bases and J lost 4 bases. The CDR3 covers 16 residues. Germline assignment: CDR1 SGHRS and CDR2 YFSETQ. CDR3 sequence: CASRLPQGALTGELFF. CDR3 nucleotides: TGCGCCAGCAGACTACCCCAGGGGGCGCTCACCGGGGAGCTGTTTTTT. The full variable domain, with the rest looked up from reference TRBV5-1 and TRBJ2-2, is KAGVTQTPRYLIKTRGQQVTLSCSPISGHRSVSWYQQTPGQGLQFLFEYFSETQRNKGNFPGRFSGRQFSNSRSEMNVSTLELGDSALYLCASRLPQGALTGELFFGEGSRLTVL.

This clonotype was observed a few times. This sequence joins TRBV29-1 and TRBJ2-7; D is ambiguous. This CDR3 has 11 residues. V lost 4 bases to trimming and J lost 4 bases, with 8 bases between them. Germline V CDR1 and CDR2: SQVTM, ANQGSEA. CDR3 loop: CSVVTTYEQYF. The DNA for the CDR3 is TGCAGCGTTGTAACCACGTACGAGCAGTACTTC.

This sequence joins TRBV6-5 and TRBJ2-7, with TRBD1 matching 7 bases. Germline V CDR1 and CDR2: MNHEY, SVGAGI. Trimming at V came to 10 bases and at J to 9 bases, leaving 6 bases not matched to a gene. There are 10 residues in the CDR3. CDR3 DNA sequence: TGTGCCACCTCATCAGGGGGGCAGTACTTC. Protein sequence: CATSSGGQYF.

This chain connects TRBV29-1 to TRBJ1-4; D gene uncertain. Between the trimmed V and J ends, which lost 3 bases and 7 bases, there was a span of 9 bases. The germline gives CDR1 SQVTM, CDR2 ANQGSEA. The CDR3 is 12 amino acids. The CDR3: CSVEVPGEKLFF. CDR3 DNA: TGCAGCGTTGAGGTCCCTGGTGAAAAACTGTTTTTT.

This clonotype was detected only a few times. This chain joins TRBV4-1 and TRBJ1-5; tentatively, D is TRBD1 (5 bases). The CDR3 is made up of 19 amino acids. V was trimmed by 2 bases and J by 0 bases, leaving 20 bases between them. The germline gives CDR1 MGHRA, CDR2 YSYEKL. CDR3 sequence: CASSQTLFRGKNSNQPQHF. The CDR3 DNA reads TGCGCCAGCAGCCAAACCCTTTTTCGGGGGAAAAATAGCAATCAGCCCCAGCATTTT.